Included here is one TCR beta chain sequence, with context. This sample was taken from a study of cytomegalovirus exposure and HLA in healthy donors. The PCR made use of 60 Vbeta and 13 Jbeta primers. Assay: immunoSEQ multiplex PCR; the TCRdb copy retains only in-frame clones and omits some. The sample holds approximately 180,000 clones, 70% to 90% seen once. The sequence came from a girl aged 10-17 years in good health and CMV-seropositive. Sequenced sample: PBMCs.

CDR3 amino acids: CASSIESGNEQFF. Written as DNA, the CDR3 is TGTGCCAGTAGTATTGAGTCCGGGAATGAGCAGTTCTTC. The chain recombines TRBV19 with TRBJ2-1; no reliable D call. Germline V gene data show CDR1 as LNHDA and CDR2 as SQIVND (reference sequence). The CDR3 runs 13 residues. V lost 3 bases and J 7 bases, leaving 10 bases between the germline ends. Using reference TRBV19 and TRBJ2-1 for the parts outside the CDR3, the full variable domain is DGGITQSPKYLFRKEGQNVTLSCEQNLNHDAMYWYRQDPGQGLRLIYYSQIVNDFQKGDIAEGYSVSREKKESFPLTVTSAQKNPTAFYLCASSIESGNEQFFGPGTRLTVL.